This T cell receptor (beta chain) was recorded in a study of T-cell memory formation after mild COVID-19. About the study: TCR clusters largely stayed donor specific. Study results and caveats: The pre-infection memory compartment contained some responding clones, suggesting cross-reactive memory joined. Clones shrinking from day 15 to 85 showed even CD4/CD8 mixes; later expanders tilted CD4+.

Only a few counts were recorded for this clonotype. No antigen is known for it. At one end, the junction sequence differs from germline, possibly due to a read error. The CDR3 consists of 10 residues. Germline CDR1 is DFQATT and CDR2 is SNEGSKA (reference sequence). Libraries for TCRalpha and TCRbeta carried sample barcodes and unique molecular identifiers via 5'RACE. TCRdb called the 5' RACE reads again in MiXCR, with one record for every CDR3 protein. Of around 530,000 distinct CDR3 sequences listed, about a fifth were seen once; the top ten hold approximately 8.4%. This receptor was identified in an adult woman who had mild COVID-19 (a few samples of this study predate the infection). Cell type and time point are not known. The chain recombines TRBV20-1 with TRBJ1-2; D gene ambiguous. Sample: PBMCs or a T cell subset sorted from them (not recorded which). CDR3: CSATHNIGAF. CDR3 DNA: TGCAGTGCTACCCACAATATTGGGGCCTTC.